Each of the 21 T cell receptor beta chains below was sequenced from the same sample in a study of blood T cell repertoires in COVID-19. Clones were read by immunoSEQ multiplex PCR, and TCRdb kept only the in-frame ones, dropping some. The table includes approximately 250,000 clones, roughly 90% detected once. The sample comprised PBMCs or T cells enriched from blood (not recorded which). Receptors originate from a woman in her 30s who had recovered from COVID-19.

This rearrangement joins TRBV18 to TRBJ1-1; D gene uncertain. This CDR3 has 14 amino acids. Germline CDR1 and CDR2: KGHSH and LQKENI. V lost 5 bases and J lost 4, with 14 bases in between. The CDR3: CASSTRSLGTEAFF. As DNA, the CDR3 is TGTGCCAGCTCAACGAGGTCCTTGGGCACTGAAGCTTTCTTT. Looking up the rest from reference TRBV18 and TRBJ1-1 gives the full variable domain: NAGVMQNPRHLVRRRGQEARLRCSPMKGHSHVYWYRQLPEEGLKFMVYLQKENIIDESGMPKERFSAEFPKEGPSILRIQQVVRGDSAAYFCASSTRSLGTEAFFGQGTRLTVV.

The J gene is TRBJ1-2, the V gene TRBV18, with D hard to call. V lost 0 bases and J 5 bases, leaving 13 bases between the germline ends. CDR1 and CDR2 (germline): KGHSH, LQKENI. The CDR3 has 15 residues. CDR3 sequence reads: CASSPPRVAAYGYTF. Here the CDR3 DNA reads TGTGCCAGCTCACCACCGAGGGTCGCTGCATATGGCTACACCTTC.

The CDR3 DNA is TGTGCCAGTAGTAAAGTTCTCCCGGTAGACAGGGTTCTCGCAGATACGCAGTATTTT. Translating it yields CASSKVLPVDRVLADTQYF. The chain joins TRBV19 to TRBJ2-3; 7 bases map to TRBD1. The CDR3 is 19 residues long. Germline CDR1 reads LNHDA; CDR2 reads SQIVND (reference sequence). After removal of 4 bases from V and 4 bases from J, the junction contained 20 bases not matched to a gene.

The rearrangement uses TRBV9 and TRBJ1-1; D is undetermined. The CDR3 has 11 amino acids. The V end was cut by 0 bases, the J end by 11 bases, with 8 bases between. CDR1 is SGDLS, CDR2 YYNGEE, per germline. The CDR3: CASSVALEAFF. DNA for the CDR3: TGTGCCAGCAGCGTAGCTCTGGAGGCTTTCTTT.

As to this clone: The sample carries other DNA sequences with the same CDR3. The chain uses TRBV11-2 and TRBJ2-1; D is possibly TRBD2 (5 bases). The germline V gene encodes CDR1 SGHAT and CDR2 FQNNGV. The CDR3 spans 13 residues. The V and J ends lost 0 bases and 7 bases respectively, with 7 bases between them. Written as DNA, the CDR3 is TGTGCCAGCAGCTTAGATCTAGCTAATGAGCAGTTCTTC. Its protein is CASSLDLANEQFF.

Here the CDR3 DNA reads TGTGCCAGCAGATCTTTTCGAGGTAGCGGGAGTTCCCATGAGCAGTTCTTC. It encodes CASRSFRGSGSSHEQFF. The rearrangement links TRBV28 to TRBJ2-1; 9 bases agree with TRBD2. Germline V gene sequence: CDR1 MDHEN, CDR2 SYDVKM. V trimming: 6 bases; J trimming: 8 bases; junction bases outside the gene matches: 17. This CDR3 spans 17 amino acids.

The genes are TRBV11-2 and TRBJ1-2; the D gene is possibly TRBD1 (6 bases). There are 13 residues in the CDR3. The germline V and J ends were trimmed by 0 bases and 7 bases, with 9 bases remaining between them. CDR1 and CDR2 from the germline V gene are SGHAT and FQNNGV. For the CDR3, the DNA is TGTGCCAGCAGCTTAGATCTAGGGGGTGGCTACACCTTC. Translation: CASSLDLGGGYTF.

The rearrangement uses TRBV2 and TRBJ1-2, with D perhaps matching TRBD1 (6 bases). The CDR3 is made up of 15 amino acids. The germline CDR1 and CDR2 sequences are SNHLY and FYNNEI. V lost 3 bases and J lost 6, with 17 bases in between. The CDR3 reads CASSDGFAGADGYTF. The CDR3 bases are TGTGCCAGCAGTGACGGGTTTGCAGGGGCCGATGGCTACACCTTC.

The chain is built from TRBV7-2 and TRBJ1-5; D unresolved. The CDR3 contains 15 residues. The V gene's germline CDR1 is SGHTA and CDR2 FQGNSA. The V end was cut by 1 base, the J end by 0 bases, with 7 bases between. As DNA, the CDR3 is TGTGCCAGCAGCTTAGTTTTACATAGCAATCAGCCCCAGCATTTT. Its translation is CASSLVLHSNQPQHF.

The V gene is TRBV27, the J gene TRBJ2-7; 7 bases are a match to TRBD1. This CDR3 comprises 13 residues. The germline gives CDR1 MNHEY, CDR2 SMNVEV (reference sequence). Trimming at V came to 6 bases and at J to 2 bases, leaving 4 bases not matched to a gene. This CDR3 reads CASRETGTYEQYF. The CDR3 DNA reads TGTGCCAGCAGGGAGACAGGGACCTACGAGCAGTACTTC.

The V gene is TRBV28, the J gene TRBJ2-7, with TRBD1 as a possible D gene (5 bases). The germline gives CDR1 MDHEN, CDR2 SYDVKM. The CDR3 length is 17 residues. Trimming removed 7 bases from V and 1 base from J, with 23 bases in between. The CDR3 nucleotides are TGTGCCAGCAAGGGTGCAAGGGGCCACGACCCATCCTACGAGCAGTACTTC. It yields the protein CASKGARGHDPSYEQYF.

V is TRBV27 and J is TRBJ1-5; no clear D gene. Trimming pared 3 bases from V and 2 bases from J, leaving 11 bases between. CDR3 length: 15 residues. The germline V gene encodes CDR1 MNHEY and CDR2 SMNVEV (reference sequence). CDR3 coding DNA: TGTGCCAGCAGTTTTGAGAGGGCAGGCAATCAGCCCCAGCATTTT. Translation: CASSFERAGNQPQHF.

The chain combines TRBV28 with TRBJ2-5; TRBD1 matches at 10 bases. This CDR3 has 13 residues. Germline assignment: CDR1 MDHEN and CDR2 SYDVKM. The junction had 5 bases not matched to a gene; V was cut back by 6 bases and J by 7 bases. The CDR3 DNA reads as TGTGCCAGCAGGACAGGGGGCTGGGCGACCCAGTACTTC. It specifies CASRTGGWATQYF.

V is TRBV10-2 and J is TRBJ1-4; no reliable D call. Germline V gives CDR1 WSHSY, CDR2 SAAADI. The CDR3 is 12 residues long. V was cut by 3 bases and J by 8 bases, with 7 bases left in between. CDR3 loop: CASSDPREKLFF. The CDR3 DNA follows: TGCGCCAGCAGTGACCCTCGGGAAAAACTGTTTTTT.

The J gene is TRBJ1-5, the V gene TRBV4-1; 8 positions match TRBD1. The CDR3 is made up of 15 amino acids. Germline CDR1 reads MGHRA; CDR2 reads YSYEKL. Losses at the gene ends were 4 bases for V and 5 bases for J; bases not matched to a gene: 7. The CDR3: CASSRNDRGDQPQHF. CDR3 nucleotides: TGCGCCAGCAGCCGAAACGACAGGGGCGATCAGCCCCAGCATTTT.

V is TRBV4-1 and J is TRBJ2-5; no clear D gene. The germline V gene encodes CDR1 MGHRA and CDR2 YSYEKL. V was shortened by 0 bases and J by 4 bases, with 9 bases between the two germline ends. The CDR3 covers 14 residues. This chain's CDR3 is CASSQDQVRETQYF. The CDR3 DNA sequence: TGCGCCAGCAGCCAAGATCAAGTGAGAGAGACCCAGTACTTC.

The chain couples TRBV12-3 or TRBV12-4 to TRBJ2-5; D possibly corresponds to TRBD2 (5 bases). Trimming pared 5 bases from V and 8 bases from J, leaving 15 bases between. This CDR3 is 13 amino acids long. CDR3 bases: TGTGCCAGCAGTCCCCATCAAGCGGACACCCAGTACTTC. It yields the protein CASSPHQADTQYF.

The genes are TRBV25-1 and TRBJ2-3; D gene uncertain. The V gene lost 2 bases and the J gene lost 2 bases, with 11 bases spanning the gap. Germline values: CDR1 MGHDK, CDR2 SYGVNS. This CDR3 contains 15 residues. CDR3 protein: CASSEQADNTDTQYF. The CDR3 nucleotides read TGTGCCAGCAGTGAACAGGCAGACAACACAGATACGCAGTATTTT.

The CDR3 DNA is TGTGCCAGCAGTGGATCAAGGGAGTTTAATGAAAAACTGTTTTTT. Its protein is CASSGSREFNEKLFF. The rearrangement uses TRBV28 and TRBJ1-4; D unresolved. V lost 5 bases and J lost 4, with 14 bases in between. The CDR3 sequence is 15 residues long. Germline V gene sequence: CDR1 MDHEN, CDR2 SYDVKM.

The CDR3 loop is CASSRDRLTDTQYF. The CDR3 DNA sequence: TGTGCCAGCAGCCGGGACAGGTTAACAGATACGCAGTATTTT. V gene TRBV21-1 combines with J gene TRBJ2-3; the tabulated D call, TRBD1, remains unverified against the DNA. TRBV21-1 is a documented pseudogene. The CDR3 spans 14 residues.

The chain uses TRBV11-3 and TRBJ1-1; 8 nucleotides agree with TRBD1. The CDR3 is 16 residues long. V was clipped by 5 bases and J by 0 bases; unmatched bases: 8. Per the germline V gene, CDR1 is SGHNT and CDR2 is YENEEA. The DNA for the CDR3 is TGTGCCAGCAGCCCCCAGGGGGCGGGGATGAACACTGAAGCTTTCTTT. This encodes CASSPQGAGMNTEAFF.